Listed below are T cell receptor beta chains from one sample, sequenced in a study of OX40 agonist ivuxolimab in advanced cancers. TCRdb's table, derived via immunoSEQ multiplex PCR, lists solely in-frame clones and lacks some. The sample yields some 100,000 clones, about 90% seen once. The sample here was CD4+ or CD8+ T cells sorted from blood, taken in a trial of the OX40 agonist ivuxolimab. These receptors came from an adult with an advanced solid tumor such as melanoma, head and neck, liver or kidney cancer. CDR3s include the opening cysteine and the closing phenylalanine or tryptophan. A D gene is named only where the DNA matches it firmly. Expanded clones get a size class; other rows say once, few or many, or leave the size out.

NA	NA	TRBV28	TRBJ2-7	CASSLNRGSFSYEQYF	TGTGCCAGCAGTTTAAATCGGGGGTCATTTAGCTACGAGCAGTACTTC
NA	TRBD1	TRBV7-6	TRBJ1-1	CASSTRTGNTEAFF	TGTGCCAGCAGCACTCGGACAGGGAACACTGAAGCTTTCTTT
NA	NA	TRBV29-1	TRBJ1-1	CSTETGSTEAFF	TGCAGCACAGAAACAGGGAGCACTGAAGCTTTCTTT
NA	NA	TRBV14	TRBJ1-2	CASSPIIYGYTF	TGTGCCAGCAGCCCGATAATCTATGGCTACACCTTC
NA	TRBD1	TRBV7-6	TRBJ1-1	CASSLDPGQGTARAFF	TGTGCCAGCAGCTTAGACCCGGGACAGGGGACTGCGCGAGCTTTCTTT
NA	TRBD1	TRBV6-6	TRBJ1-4	CASRSQGSNEKLFF	TGTGCCAGCAGATCACAGGGGTCTAATGAAAAACTGTTTTTT
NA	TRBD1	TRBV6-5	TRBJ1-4	CASSSQGGLKEKLFF	TGTGCCAGCAGTTCCCAAGGGGGCCTTAAGGAAAAACTGTTTTTT
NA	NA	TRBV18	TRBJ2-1	CASSPGTNSNEQFF	TGTGCCAGCTCACCCGGGACAAACTCCAATGAGCAGTTCTTC
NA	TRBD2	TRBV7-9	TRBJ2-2	CASSPRLAGDTGELFF	TGTGCCAGCAGCCCTAGACTAGCGGGTGACACCGGGGAGCTGTTTTTT
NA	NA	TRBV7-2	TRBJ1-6	CASSPQGVDNSPLHF	TGTGCCAGCAGCCCACAGGGAGTGGATAATTCACCCCTCCACTTT
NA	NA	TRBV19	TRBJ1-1	CASTRLSSNTEAFF	TGTGCCAGTACGAGGCTCAGTTCGAACACTGAAGCTTTCTTT
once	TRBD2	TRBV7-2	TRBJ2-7	CASSRSGYEQYF	TGTGCCAGCAGCCGTAGCGGGTACGAGCAGTACTTC
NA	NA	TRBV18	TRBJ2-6	CASSPKSRSGANVLTF	TGTGCCAGCTCACCCAAAAGCAGGTCTGGGGCCAACGTCCTGACTTTC
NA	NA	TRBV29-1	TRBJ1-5	CSVDNVGGVNQPQHF	TGCAGCGTTGACAACGTAGGCGGAGTCAATCAGCCCCAGCATTTT
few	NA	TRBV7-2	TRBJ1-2	CASSLASAGTAYGYTF	TGTGCCAGCAGCTTAGCGTCGGCCGGGACGGCCTATGGCTACACCTTC
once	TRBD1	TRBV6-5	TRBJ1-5	CASSSGQVNQPQHF	TGTGCCAGCAGTTCAGGACAGGTCAATCAGCCCCAGCATTTT
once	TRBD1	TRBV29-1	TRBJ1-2	CSVALGQGYGYTF	TGCAGCGTGGCCCTGGGACAGGGCTATGGCTACACCTTC
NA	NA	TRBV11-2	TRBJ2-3	CASSLDQSDTQYF	TGTGCCAGCAGCTTAGATCAATCAGATACGCAGTATTTT